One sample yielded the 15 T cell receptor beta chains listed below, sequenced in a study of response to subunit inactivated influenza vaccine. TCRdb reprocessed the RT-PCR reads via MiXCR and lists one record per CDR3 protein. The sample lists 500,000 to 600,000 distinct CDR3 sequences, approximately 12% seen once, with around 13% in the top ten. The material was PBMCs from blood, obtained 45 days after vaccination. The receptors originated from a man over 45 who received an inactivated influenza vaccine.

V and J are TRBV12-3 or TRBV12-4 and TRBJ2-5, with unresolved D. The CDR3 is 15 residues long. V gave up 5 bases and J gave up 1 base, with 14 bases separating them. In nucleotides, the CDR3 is TGTGCCAGCAGTCAAGGGATCAACCTCCAAGAGACCCAGTACTTC. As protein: CASSQGINLQETQYF.

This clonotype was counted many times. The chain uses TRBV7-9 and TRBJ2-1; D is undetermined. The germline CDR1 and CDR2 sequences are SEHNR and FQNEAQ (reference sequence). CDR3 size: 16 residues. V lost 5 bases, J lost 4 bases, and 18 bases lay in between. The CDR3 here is CASSPPGTAAYNEQFF. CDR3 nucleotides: TGTGCCAGCAGCCCCCCTGGCACCGCGGCTTACAATGAGCAGTTCTTC.

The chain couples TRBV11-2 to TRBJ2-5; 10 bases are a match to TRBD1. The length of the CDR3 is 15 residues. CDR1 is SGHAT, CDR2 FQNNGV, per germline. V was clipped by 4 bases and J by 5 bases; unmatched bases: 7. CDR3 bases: TGTGCCAGCAGCTCCCGGGACAGGGGCGTGGAGACCCAGTACTTC. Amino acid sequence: CASSSRDRGVETQYF.

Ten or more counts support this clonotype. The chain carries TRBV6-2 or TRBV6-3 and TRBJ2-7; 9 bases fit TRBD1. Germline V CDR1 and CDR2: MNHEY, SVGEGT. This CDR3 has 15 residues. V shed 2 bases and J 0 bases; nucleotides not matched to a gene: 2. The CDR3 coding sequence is TGTGCCAGCAGTTACGGGACAGGGAGCTCCTACGAGCAGTACTTC. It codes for CASSYGTGSSYEQYF.

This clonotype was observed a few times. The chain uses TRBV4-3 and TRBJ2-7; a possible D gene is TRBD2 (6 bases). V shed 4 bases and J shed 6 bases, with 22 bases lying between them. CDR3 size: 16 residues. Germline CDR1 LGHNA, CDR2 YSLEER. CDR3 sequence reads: CASSRSFRGGMVEQYF. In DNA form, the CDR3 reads TGCGCCAGCAGCCGGAGTTTTCGGGGAGGAATGGTCGAGCAGTACTTC.

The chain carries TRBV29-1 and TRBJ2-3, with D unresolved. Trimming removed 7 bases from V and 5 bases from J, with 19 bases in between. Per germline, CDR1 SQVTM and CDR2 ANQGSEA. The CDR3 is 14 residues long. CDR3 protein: CSGFSGNRLDTQYF. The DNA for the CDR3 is TGCAGCGGGTTTTCGGGTAACCGCTTAGATACGCAGTATTTT.

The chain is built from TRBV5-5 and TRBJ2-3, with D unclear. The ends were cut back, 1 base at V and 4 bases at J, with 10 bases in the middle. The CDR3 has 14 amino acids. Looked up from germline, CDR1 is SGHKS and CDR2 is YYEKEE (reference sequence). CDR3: CASSLRSSPDTQYF. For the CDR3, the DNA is TGTGCCAGCAGCTTGAGGTCATCGCCAGATACGCAGTATTTT.

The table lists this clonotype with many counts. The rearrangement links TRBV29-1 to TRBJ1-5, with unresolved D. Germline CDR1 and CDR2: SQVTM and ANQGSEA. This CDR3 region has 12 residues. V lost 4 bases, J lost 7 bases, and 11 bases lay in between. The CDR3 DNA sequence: TGCAGCGTTGCGTCCTTGGGGCAGCCCCAGCATTTT. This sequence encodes CSVASLGQPQHF.

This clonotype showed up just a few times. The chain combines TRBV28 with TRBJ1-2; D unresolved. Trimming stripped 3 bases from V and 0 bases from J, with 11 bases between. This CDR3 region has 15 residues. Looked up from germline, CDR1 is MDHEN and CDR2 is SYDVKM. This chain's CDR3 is CASSFGVKANYGYTF. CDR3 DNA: TGTGCCAGCAGTTTTGGGGTTAAAGCTAACTATGGCTACACCTTC.

CDR3 coding DNA: TGCAGTGCTTTACACTTAATCTTCTACAATGAGCAGTTCTTC. This codes for CSALHLIFYNEQFF. This chain connects TRBV20-1 to TRBJ2-1; no firm D call. The CDR3 length is 14 residues. The V end was cut by 5 bases, the J end by 3 bases, with 14 bases between. CDR1 is DFQATT and CDR2 is SNEGSKA in the germline V gene (reference sequence).

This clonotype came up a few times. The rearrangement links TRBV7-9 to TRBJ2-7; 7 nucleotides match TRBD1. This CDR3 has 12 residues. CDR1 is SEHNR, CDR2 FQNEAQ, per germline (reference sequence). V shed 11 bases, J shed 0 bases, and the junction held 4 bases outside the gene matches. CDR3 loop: CAGQGDSYEQYF. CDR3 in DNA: TGTGCCGGGCAGGGGGACTCCTACGAGCAGTACTTC.

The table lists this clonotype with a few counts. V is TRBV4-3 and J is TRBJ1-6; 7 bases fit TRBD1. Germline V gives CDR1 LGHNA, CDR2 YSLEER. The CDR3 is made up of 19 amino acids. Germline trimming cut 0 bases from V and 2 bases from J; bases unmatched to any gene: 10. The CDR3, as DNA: TGCGCCAGCAGCCAAGACTACGACAGGGATAGCGCCTATAATTCACCCCTCCACTTT. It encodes CASSQDYDRDSAYNSPLHF.

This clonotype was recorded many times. CDR3 sequence reads: CASSELGSVDEQFF. The CDR3 DNA reads TGTGCCAGCAGTGAACTCGGGAGTGTGGATGAGCAGTTCTTC. V is TRBV6-1 and J is TRBJ2-1, with D possibly being TRBD2 (6 bases). This CDR3 spans 14 amino acids. Germline V gene data show CDR1 as MNHNS and CDR2 as SASEGT. V gave up 2 bases and J gave up 8 bases, with 13 bases separating them.

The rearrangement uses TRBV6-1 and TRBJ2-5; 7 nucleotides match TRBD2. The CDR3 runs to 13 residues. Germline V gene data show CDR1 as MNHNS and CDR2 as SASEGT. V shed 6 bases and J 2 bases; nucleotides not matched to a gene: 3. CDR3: CASRLLAQETQYF. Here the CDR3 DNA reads TGTGCCAGCAGACTACTAGCGCAAGAGACCCAGTACTTC.

The CDR3 nucleotides are TGCAGTGCTCTAGCGGGAGCCCACGAGCAGTACTTC. It codes for CSALAGAHEQYF. The rearrangement joins TRBV20-1 to TRBJ2-7, with 10 bases aligning to TRBD2. The germline V gene encodes CDR1 DFQATT and CDR2 SNEGSKA (reference sequence). This CDR3 has 12 residues. V was pared by 5 bases and J by 5 bases, with 3 bases of the junction left unmatched.